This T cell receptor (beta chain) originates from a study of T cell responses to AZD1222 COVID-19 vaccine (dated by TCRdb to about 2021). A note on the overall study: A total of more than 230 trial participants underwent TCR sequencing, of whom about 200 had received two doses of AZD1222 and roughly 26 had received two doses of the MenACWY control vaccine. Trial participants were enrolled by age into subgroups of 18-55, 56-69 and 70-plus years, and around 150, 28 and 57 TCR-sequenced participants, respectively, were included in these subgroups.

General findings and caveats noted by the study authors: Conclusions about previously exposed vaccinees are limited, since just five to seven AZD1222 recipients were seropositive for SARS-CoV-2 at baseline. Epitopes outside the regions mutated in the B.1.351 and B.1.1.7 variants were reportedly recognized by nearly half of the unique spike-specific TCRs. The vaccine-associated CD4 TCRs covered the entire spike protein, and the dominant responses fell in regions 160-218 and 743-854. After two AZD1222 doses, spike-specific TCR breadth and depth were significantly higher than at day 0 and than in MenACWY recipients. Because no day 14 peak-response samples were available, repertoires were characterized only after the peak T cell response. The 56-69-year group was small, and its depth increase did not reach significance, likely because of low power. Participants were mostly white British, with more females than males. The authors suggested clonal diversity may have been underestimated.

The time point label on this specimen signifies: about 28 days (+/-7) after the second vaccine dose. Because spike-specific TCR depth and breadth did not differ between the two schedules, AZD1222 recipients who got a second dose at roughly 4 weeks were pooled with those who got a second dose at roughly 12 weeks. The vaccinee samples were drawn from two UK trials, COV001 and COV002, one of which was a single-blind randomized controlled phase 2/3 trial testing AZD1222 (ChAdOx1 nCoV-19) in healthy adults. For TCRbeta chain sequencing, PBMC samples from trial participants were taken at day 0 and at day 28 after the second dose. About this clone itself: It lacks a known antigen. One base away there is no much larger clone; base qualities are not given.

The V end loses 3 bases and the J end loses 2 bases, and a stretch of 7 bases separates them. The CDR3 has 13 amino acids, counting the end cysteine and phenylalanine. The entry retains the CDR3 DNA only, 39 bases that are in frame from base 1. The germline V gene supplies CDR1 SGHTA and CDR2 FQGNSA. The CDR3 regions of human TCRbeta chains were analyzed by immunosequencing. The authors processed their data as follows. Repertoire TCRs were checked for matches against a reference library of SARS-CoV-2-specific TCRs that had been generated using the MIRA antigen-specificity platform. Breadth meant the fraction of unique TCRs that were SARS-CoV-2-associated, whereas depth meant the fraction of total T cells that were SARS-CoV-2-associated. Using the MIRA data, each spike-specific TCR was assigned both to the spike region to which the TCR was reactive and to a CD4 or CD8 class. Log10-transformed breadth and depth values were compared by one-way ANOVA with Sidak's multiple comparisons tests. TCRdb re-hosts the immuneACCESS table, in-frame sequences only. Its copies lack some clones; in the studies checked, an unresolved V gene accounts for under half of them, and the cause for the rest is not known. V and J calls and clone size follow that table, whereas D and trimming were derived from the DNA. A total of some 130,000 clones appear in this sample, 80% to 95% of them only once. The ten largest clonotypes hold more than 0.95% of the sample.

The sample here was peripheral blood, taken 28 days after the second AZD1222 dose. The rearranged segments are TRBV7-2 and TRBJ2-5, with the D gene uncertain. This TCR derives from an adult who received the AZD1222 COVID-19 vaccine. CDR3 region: CASSFELQETQYF. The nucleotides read TGTGCCAGCAGCTTTGAACTACAAGAGACCCAGTACTTC.